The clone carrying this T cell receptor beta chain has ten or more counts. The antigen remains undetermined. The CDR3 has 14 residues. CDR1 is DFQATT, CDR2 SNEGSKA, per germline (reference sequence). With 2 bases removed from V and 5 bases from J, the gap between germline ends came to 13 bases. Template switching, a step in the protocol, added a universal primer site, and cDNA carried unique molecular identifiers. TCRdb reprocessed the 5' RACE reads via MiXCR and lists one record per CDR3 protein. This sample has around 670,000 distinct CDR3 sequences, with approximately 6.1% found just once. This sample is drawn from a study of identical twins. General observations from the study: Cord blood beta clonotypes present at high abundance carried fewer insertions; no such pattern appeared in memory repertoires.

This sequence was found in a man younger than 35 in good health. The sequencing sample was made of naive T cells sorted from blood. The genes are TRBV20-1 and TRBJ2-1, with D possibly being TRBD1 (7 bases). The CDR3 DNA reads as TGCAGTGCTAGATTCGCAGGGGGGAACAATGAGCAGTTCTTC. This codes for CSARFAGGNNEQFF.